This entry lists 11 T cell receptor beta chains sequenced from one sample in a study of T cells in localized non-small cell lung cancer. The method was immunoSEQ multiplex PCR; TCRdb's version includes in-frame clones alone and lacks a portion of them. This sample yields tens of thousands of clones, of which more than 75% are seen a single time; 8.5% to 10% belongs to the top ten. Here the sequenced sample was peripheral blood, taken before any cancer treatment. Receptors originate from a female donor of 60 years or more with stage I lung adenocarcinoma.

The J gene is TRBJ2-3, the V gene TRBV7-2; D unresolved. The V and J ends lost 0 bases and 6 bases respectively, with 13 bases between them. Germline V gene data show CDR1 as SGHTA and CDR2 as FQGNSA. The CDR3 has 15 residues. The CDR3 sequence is CASSLAKTSTDTQYF. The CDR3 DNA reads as TGTGCCAGCAGCTTAGCAAAAACCTCCACCGATACGCAGTATTTT.

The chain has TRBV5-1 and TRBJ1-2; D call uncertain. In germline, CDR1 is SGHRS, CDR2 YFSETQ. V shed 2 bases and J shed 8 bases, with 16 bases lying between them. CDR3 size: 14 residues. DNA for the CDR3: TGCGCCAGCAGCTTAGCCCCCTATGGGAGCGGCTACACCTTC. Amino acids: CASSLAPYGSGYTF. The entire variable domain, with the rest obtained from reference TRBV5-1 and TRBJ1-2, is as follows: KAGVTQTPRYLIKTRGQQVTLSCSPISGHRSVSWYQQTPGQGLQFLFEYFSETQRNKGNFPGRFSGRQFSNSRSEMNVSTLELGDSALYLCASSLAPYGSGYTFGSGTRLTVV.

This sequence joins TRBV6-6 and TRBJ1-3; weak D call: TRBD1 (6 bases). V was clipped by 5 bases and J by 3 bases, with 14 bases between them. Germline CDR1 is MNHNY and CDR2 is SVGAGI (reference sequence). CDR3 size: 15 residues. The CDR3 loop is CASSAQGINGNTIYF. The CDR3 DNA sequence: TGTGCCAGCAGTGCACAGGGTATTAATGGAAACACCATATATTTT.

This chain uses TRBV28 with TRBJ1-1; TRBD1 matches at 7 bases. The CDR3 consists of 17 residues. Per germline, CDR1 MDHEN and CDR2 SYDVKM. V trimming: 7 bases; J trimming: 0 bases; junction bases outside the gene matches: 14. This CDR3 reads CASTWPGQQSMNTEAFF. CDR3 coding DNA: TGTGCCAGCACCTGGCCGGGACAGCAATCGATGAACACTGAAGCTTTCTTT.

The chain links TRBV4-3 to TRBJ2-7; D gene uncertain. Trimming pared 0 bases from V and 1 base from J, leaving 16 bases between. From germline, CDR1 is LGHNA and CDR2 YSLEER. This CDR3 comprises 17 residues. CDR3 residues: CASSQDVGEIVSYEQYF. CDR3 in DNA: TGCGCCAGCAGCCAAGACGTTGGGGAAATTGTATCCTACGAGCAGTACTTC.

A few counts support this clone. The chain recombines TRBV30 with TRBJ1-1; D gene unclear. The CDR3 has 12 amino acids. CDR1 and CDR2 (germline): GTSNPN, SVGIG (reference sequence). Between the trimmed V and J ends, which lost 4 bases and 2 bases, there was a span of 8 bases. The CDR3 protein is CAWTEGNTEAFF. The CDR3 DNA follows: TGTGCCTGGACAGAAGGAAACACTGAAGCTTTCTTT.

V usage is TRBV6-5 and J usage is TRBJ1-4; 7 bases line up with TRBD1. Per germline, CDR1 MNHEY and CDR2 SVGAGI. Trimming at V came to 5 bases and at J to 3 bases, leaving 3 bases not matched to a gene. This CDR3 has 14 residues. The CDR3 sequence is CASSRGGPNEKLFF. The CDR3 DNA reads TGTGCCAGCAGTCGAGGGGGCCCTAATGAAAAACTGTTTTTT.

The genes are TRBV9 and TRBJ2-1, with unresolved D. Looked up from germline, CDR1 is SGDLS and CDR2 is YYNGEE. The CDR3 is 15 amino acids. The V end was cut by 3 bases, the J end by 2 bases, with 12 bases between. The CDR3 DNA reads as TGTGCCAGCAGCGACGTAGCAGATACCTACAATGAGCAGTTCTTC. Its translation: CASSDVADTYNEQFF.

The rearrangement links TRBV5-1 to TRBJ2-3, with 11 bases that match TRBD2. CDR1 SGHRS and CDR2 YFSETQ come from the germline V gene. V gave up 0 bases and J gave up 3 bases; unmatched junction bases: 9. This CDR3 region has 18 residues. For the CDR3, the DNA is TGCGCCAGCAGCTTGGTTAGCCAGCCTAGCGGGGGGACAGATACGCAGTATTTT. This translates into CASSLVSQPSGGTDTQYF.

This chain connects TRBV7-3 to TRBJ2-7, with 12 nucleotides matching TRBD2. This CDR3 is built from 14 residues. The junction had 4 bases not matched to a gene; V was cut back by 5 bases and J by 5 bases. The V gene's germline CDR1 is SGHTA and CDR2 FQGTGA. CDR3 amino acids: CASSLAGGIDEQYF. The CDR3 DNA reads TGTGCCAGCAGCCTAGCGGGAGGGATCGACGAGCAGTACTTC.

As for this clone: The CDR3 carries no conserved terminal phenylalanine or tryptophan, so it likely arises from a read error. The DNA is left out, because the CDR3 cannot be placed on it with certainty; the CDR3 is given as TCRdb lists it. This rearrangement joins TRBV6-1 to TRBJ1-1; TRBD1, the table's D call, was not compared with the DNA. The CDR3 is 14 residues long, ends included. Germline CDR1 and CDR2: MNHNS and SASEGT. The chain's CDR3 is CASSEVPRQGLSIV.